These T cell receptor beta chains were read from a single sample in a study of blood T cell repertoires in COVID-19. Here immunoSEQ multiplex PCR was the method, and the copy in TCRdb shows in-frame clones only, minus some. The sample holds some 250,000 clones, about 91% seen once. Sequenced sample: PBMCs or T cells enriched from blood (not recorded which). The receptors shown here come from a human donor in a cohort exposed to, infected with or recovered from COVID-19 (not recorded which). The donor label of this sample is uncertain. Each CDR3 is given with its conserved first and last residue. A D gene is named only where the DNA matches it firmly. Some rows have no size entry. The others give once, few or many, or a class for an expanded clone.

size: NA; D: NA; length: 12; J: TRBJ2-5; V: TRBV18; CDR3: CASSPESETQYF; DNA: TGTGCCAGCTCACCAGAGTCAGAGACCCAGTACTTC
size: NA; D: TRBD1; length: 15; J: TRBJ1-1; V: TRBV6-2/TRBV6-3; CDR3: CASSYRRQGATEAFF; DNA: TGTGCCAGCAGTTACCGTCGACAGGGAGCCACTGAAGCTTTCTTT
size: NA; D: TRBD1; length: 15; J: TRBJ2-1; V: TRBV7-9; CDR3: CASSRDRESYNEQFF; DNA: TGTGCCAGCAGTAGAGACAGGGAGAGTTACAATGAGCAGTTCTTC
size: NA; D: NA; length: 15; J: TRBJ2-1; V: TRBV5-4; CDR3: CASSLARGDYNEQFF; DNA: TGTGCCAGCAGCTTGGCCAGGGGCGACTACAATGAGCAGTTCTTC
size: NA; D: NA; length: 17; J: TRBJ2-4; V: TRBV21-1; CDR3: CASNPQGTGEAKNIQYF; DNA: TGTGCCAGCAACCCTCAGGGGACAGGGGAGGCCAAAAACATTCAGTACTTC
size: NA; D: NA; length: 14; J: TRBJ2-3; V: TRBV10-3; CDR3: CAISEGGSTDTQYF; DNA: TGTGCCATCAGTGAGGGCGGCTCCACAGATACGCAGTATTTT
size: NA; D: NA; length: 13; J: TRBJ1-1; V: TRBV12-3/TRBV12-4; CDR3: CASSTQTALRAFF; DNA: TGTGCCAGCAGTACACAGACGGCACTGAGAGCTTTCTTT
size: NA; D: TRBD1; length: 15; J: TRBJ1-4; V: TRBV24-1; CDR3: CATSEVTGGNEKLFF; DNA: TGTGCCACCAGTGAGGTGACAGGGGGAAATGAAAAACTGTTTTTT
size: NA; D: NA; length: 13; J: TRBJ1-5; V: TRBV14; CDR3: CASSQYSNQPQHF; DNA: TGTGCCAGCAGCCAATATAGCAATCAGCCCCAGCATTTT
size: NA; D: TRBD1; length: 13; J: TRBJ1-2; V: TRBV18; CDR3: CASSPGQGYGYTF; DNA: TGTGCCAGCTCACCAGGACAGGGGTATGGCTACACCTTC
size: NA; D: TRBD2; length: 15; J: TRBJ2-2; V: TRBV5-3; CDR3: CARSRTSEATGELFF; DNA: TGTGCCAGAAGCCGGACTAGCGAGGCCACCGGGGAGCTGTTTTTT
size: NA; D: TRBD1; length: 15; J: TRBJ1-1; V: TRBV13; CDR3: CASSRPGQGATEAFF; DNA: TGTGCCAGCAGCCGTCCCGGACAGGGGGCCACTGAAGCTTTCTTT
size: once; D: TRBD1; length: 16; J: TRBJ1-6; V: TRBV5-1; CDR3: CASSLGRGSGNSPLHF; DNA: TGCGCCAGCAGCTTGGGCAGGGGGTCCGGTAATTCACCCCTCCACTTT
size: NA; D: TRBD1; length: 15; J: TRBJ1-5; V: TRBV6-5; CDR3: CASSPDRGISQPQHF; DNA: TGTGCCAGCAGCCCCGACAGGGGAATAAGTCAGCCCCAGCATTTT
size: NA; D: NA; length: 16; J: TRBJ1-2; V: TRBV6-5; CDR3: CASSYSRRRLGDGYTF; DNA: TGTGCCAGCAGTTACTCGAGAAGGCGGTTAGGTGATGGCTACACCTTC
size: NA; D: NA; length: 14; J: TRBJ1-2; V: TRBV24-1; CDR3: CATSVQGSAYGYTF; DNA: TGTGCCACCAGTGTACAGGGTTCTGCCTATGGCTACACCTTC
size: NA; D: NA; length: 16; J: TRBJ2-7; V: TRBV9; CDR3: CASSGGGTGSKDEQYF; DNA: TGTGCCAGCAGCGGGGGAGGGACAGGATCGAAGGACGAGCAGTACTTC
size: NA; D: NA; length: 16; J: TRBJ2-1; V: TRBV28; CDR3: CASSLRSREYYNEQFF; DNA: TGTGCCAGCAGTTTAAGGTCCCGGGAGTACTACAATGAGCAGTTCTTC
size: NA; D: NA; length: 11; J: TRBJ2-7; V: TRBV10-1; CDR3: CATGQFYEQYF; DNA: TGCGCCACCGGACAGTTCTACGAGCAGTACTTC
size: NA; D: NA; length: 14; J: TRBJ1-1; V: TRBV7-8; CDR3: CASSYLPRDIEAFF; DNA: TGTGCCAGCAGTTATCTACCTCGGGACATAGAAGCTTTCTTT
size: once; D: NA; length: 14; J: TRBJ1-1; V: TRBV11-3; CDR3: CASSLGREVTEAFF; DNA: TGTGCCAGCAGCTTGGGCAGGGAAGTGACTGAAGCTTTCTTT
size: NA; D: NA; length: 15; J: TRBJ2-1; V: TRBV9; CDR3: CASSVYGGLSGEQFF; DNA: TGTGCCAGCAGCGTATACGGGGGGCTTTCCGGTGAGCAGTTCTTC
size: NA; D: TRBD1; length: 12; J: TRBJ2-3; V: TRBV10-3; CDR3: CAMGQGEDTQYF; DNA: TGTGCCATGGGACAGGGGGAAGATACGCAGTATTTT
size: NA; D: TRBD1; length: 14; J: TRBJ1-1; V: TRBV6-5; CDR3: CASRGQGRNTEAFF; DNA: TGTGCCAGCAGGGGACAGGGGAGGAACACTGAAGCTTTCTTT
size: once; D: NA; length: 13; J: TRBJ2-3; V: TRBV9; CDR3: CASSSEGTDTQYF; DNA: TGTGCCAGCAGCTCAGAAGGCACAGATACGCAGTATTTT
size: NA; D: TRBD2; length: 17; J: TRBJ2-1; V: TRBV19; CDR3: CASSLSLAGVPRDEQFF; DNA: TGTGCCAGTAGTCTCTCCCTAGCGGGGGTTCCTAGGGATGAGCAGTTCTTC
size: NA; D: NA; length: 12; J: TRBJ2-1; V: TRBV24-1; CDR3: CATSERGNEQFF; DNA: TGTGCCACCAGTGAGCGGGGCAATGAGCAGTTCTTC
size: NA; D: TRBD1; length: 13; J: TRBJ1-1; V: TRBV27; CDR3: CASSRDSNTEAFF; DNA: TGTGCCAGCTCCCGGGACAGCAACACTGAAGCTTTCTTT
size: NA; D: TRBD1; length: 15; J: TRBJ2-2; V: TRBV4-2; CDR3: CASSQGGQGSGELFF; DNA: TGTGCCAGCAGCCAAGGGGGACAGGGTAGTGGGGAGCTGTTTTTT
size: NA; D: TRBD1; length: 18; J: TRBJ1-2; V: TRBV4-1; CDR3: CASSQDPAPGTGGSGYTF; DNA: TGCGCCAGCAGCCAAGATCCGGCCCCCGGGACAGGGGGCTCTGGCTACACCTTC
size: NA; D: NA; length: 13; J: TRBJ1-4; V: TRBV6-5; CDR3: CASSYSRGEKLFF; DNA: TGTGCCAGCAGTTACTCGAGGGGGGAAAAACTGTTTTTT
size: NA; D: TRBD1; length: 16; J: TRBJ1-5; V: TRBV6-1; CDR3: CASSAGTGVANQPQHF; DNA: TGTGCCAGCAGTGCGGGGACAGGGGTAGCGAATCAGCCCCAGCATTTT
size: NA; D: NA; length: 16; J: TRBJ2-3; V: TRBV19; CDR3: CASSPRQGSGTDTQYF; DNA: TGTGCCAGTAGTCCTCGTCAGGGCAGCGGCACAGATACGCAGTATTTT
size: few; D: NA; length: 13; J: TRBJ2-7; V: TRBV27; CDR3: CASSLPGSREQYF; DNA: TGTGCCAGCAGTTTACCTGGTTCGCGTGAGCAGTACTTC
size: once; D: TRBD1; length: 16; J: TRBJ1-5; V: TRBV4-1; CDR3: CASSRGQGASNQPQHF; DNA: TGCGCCAGCAGCCGGGGACAGGGGGCTAGCAATCAGCCCCAGCATTTT
size: NA; D: TRBD2; length: 18; J: TRBJ2-3; V: TRBV3-1/TRBV3-2; CDR3: CASSRGAGLAGGTDTQYF; DNA: TGTGCCAGCAGCCGGGGGGCGGGGCTAGCGGGGGGCACAGATACGCAGTATTTT
size: NA; D: NA; length: 16; J: TRBJ2-1; V: TRBV5-1; CDR3: CASSLRARGQNNEQFF; DNA: TGCGCCAGCAGCTTGCGGGCGCGGGGGCAGAACAATGAGCAGTTCTTC
size: NA; D: NA; length: 15; J: TRBJ2-6; V: TRBV7-9; CDR3: CASSKDGSGANVLTF; DNA: TGTGCCAGCAGCAAAGACGGCTCTGGGGCCAACGTCCTGACTTTC
size: NA; D: NA; length: 13; J: TRBJ1-2; V: TRBV5-1; CDR3: CASSWGRNYGYTF; DNA: TGCGCCAGCAGCTGGGGGCGGAACTATGGCTACACCTTC
size: NA; D: TRBD1; length: 14; J: TRBJ1-1; V: TRBV19; CDR3: CASSNGQGNTEAFF; DNA: TGTGCCAGTAGTAACGGACAGGGGAACACTGAAGCTTTCTTT
size: NA; D: TRBD1; length: 15; J: TRBJ2-1; V: TRBV5-1; CDR3: CASSMDRASYNEQFF; DNA: TGCGCCAGCAGCATGGACAGGGCCTCCTACAATGAGCAGTTCTTC
size: NA; D: NA; length: 14; J: TRBJ1-2; V: TRBV6-5; CDR3: CASSSPGVNYGYTF; DNA: TGTGCCAGCAGTTCCCCGGGGGTAAACTATGGCTACACCTTC
size: NA; D: TRBD1; length: 15; J: TRBJ1-1; V: TRBV7-9; CDR3: CASSSAGGTATEAFF; DNA: TGTGCCAGCAGCTCCGCAGGGGGTACCGCCACTGAAGCTTTCTTT
size: NA; D: NA; length: 13; J: TRBJ1-5; V: TRBV19; CDR3: CASSRQIRQPQHF; DNA: TGTGCCAGTAGTCGACAGATTCGGCAGCCCCAGCATTTT
size: NA; D: TRBD1; length: 15; J: TRBJ1-1; V: TRBV25-1; CDR3: CASRGQGVKNTEAFF; DNA: TGTGCCAGCAGGGGACAGGGGGTAAAGAACACTGAAGCTTTCTTT
size: NA; D: TRBD1; length: 17; J: TRBJ1-4; V: TRBV4-2; CDR3: CASSQVGKGALDEKLFF; DNA: TGTGCCAGCAGCCAAGTCGGTAAGGGGGCTTTGGATGAAAAACTGTTTTTT
size: NA; D: TRBD2; length: 16; J: TRBJ2-7; V: TRBV19; CDR3: CASSNPGEGSSYEQYF; DNA: TGTGCCAGTAGTAACCCTGGGGAGGGAAGCTCCTACGAGCAGTACTTC
size: NA; D: TRBD1; length: 14; J: TRBJ2-7; V: TRBV19; CDR3: CASSDRQGLVEQYF; DNA: TGTGCCAGTAGTGATAGACAGGGTCTGGTCGAGCAGTACTTC
size: NA; D: TRBD1; length: 16; J: TRBJ1-2; V: TRBV7-9; CDR3: CASSPEWDRANYGYTF; DNA: TGTGCCAGCAGCCCCGAGTGGGACAGGGCCAACTATGGCTACACCTTC
size: NA; D: NA; length: 17; J: TRBJ1-5; V: TRBV27; CDR3: CASAPEGRFAGNQPQHF; DNA: TGTGCCAGCGCCCCCGAGGGCAGGTTCGCGGGCAATCAGCCCCAGCATTTT
size: NA; D: NA; length: 11; J: TRBJ1-4; V: TRBV11-2; CDR3: CASTTGEKLFF; DNA: TGTGCCAGCACCACAGGGGAAAAACTGTTTTTT
size: NA; D: NA; length: 13; J: TRBJ2-7; V: TRBV7-9; CDR3: CASSPDMIDEQYF; DNA: TGTGCCAGCAGCCCAGACATGATCGACGAGCAGTACTTC
size: NA; D: NA; length: 13; J: TRBJ1-5; V: TRBV4-2; CDR3: CASSQADNQPQHF; DNA: TGTGCCAGCAGCCAGGCAGACAATCAGCCCCAGCATTTT
size: NA; D: NA; length: 13; J: TRBJ2-5; V: TRBV30; CDR3: CAWNAGLQETQYF; DNA: TGTGCCTGGAATGCGGGCCTCCAAGAGACCCAGTACTTC
size: NA; D: TRBD1; length: 16; J: TRBJ1-6; V: TRBV18; CDR3: CASSMDPGTGSSPLHF; DNA: TGTGCCAGCTCAATGGACCCCGGGACAGGGTCTTCACCCCTCCACTTT
size: NA; D: NA; length: 14; J: TRBJ1-6; V: TRBV2; CDR3: CASSEGGGNSPLHF; DNA: TGTGCCAGCAGTGAGGGGGGAGGTAATTCACCCCTCCACTTT
size: NA; D: TRBD1; length: 15; J: TRBJ2-3; V: TRBV6-6; CDR3: CASRRTGGGADTQYF; DNA: TGTGCCAGCAGACGGACAGGGGGAGGGGCAGATACGCAGTATTTT
size: NA; D: NA; length: 18; J: TRBJ1-1; V: TRBV10-3; CDR3: CAISGRGTGLDTLTEAFF; DNA: TGTGCCATCAGTGGCCGGGGTACAGGGTTGGATACCCTCACTGAAGCTTTCTTT
size: NA; D: TRBD1; length: 15; J: TRBJ1-1; V: TRBV9; CDR3: CASSVARGPNTEAFF; DNA: TGTGCCAGCAGCGTAGCAAGGGGGCCTAACACTGAAGCTTTCTTT
size: NA; D: NA; length: 15; J: TRBJ1-1; V: TRBV6-5; CDR3: CASMRPGVSNTEAFF; DNA: TGTGCCAGCATGCGCCCTGGAGTTTCGAACACTGAAGCTTTCTTT